Listed here are 25 T cell receptor beta chains from one sample, sequenced in a study of cytomegalovirus exposure and HLA in healthy donors. PCR was performed using 60 Vbeta and 13 Jbeta primers. Sequencing used immunoSEQ multiplex PCR; TCRdb keeps in-frame clones, though not all of them. The listing records approximately 100,000 clones. Sequenced material: PBMCs. The receptors come from a man aged 45-65 years in good health and CMV-seronegative.

The CDR3 loop reads CASSFQGAREELFF. CDR3 sequence (DNA): TGCGCCAGCAGCTTCCAGGGGGCACGCGAGGAGCTGTTTTTT. The V call is TRBV5-1, the J call TRBJ2-2, with TRBD1 identical over 8 bases. The V segment lost 2 bases and the J segment 10 bases; nucleotides outside the gene matches: 7. CDR1 is SGHRS and CDR2 is YFSETQ in the germline V gene. CDR3 length equals 14 residues.

Concerning this clone: This specimen includes other DNA sequences encoding the same CDR3. The chain recombines TRBV27 with TRBJ1-2; 8 nucleotides align to TRBD1. J lost 7 bases, V lost 5 bases, and 6 bases had no gene match. This CDR3 has 13 residues. CDR1 MNHEY and CDR2 SMNVEV come from the germline V gene (reference sequence). The CDR3 loop reads CASSRRQGAGYTF. The DNA for the CDR3 is TGTGCCAGCAGTCGACGGCAGGGGGCTGGCTACACCTTC.

V usage is TRBV5-8 and J usage is TRBJ1-5, with D possibly TRBD1 on 5 matching bases. The CDR3 runs to 12 residues. V lost 4 bases to trimming and J lost 11 bases, with 13 bases between them. Germline V gives CDR1 SGHTS, CDR2 YDEGEE. The CDR3 protein is CASSPTATAQHF. CDR3 nucleotides: TGTGCCAGCAGCCCGACGGCGACAGCCCAGCATTTT.

The J gene is TRBJ1-1, the V gene TRBV11-3; 7 bases line up with TRBD1. With V trimmed by 5 bases and J by 5 bases, 11 bases remained unmatched. Germline CDR1 and CDR2: SGHNT and YENEEA. The CDR3 extends over 15 amino acids. The CDR3 protein is CASSPPRQGRTEAFF. The CDR3 nucleotides are TGTGCCAGCAGCCCGCCGAGACAGGGAAGGACTGAAGCTTTCTTT.

The J gene is TRBJ1-1, the V gene TRBV7-9; 7 bases fit TRBD1. V lost 10 bases and J lost 7; bases outside the gene matches: 12. This CDR3 spans 13 amino acids. CDR1 and CDR2 (germline): SEHNR, FQNEAQ (reference sequence). The CDR3 region is CATGGEGAGEAFF. The DNA for the CDR3 is TGTGCCACCGGGGGCGAGGGGGCTGGTGAAGCTTTCTTT.

As for this clone: At the DNA level, this CDR3 is encoded by other sequences in the same sample as well. This chain joins TRBV19 and TRBJ1-5, with a tentative D call TRBD1 (5 bases). The CDR3 runs to 15 residues. Germline V CDR1 and CDR2: LNHDA, SQIVND (reference sequence). Trimming pared 3 bases from V and 1 base from J, leaving 10 bases between. CDR3 sequence: CASSILQASNQPQHF. In DNA, the CDR3 is TGTGCCAGTAGTATCCTACAGGCGAGCAATCAGCCCCAGCATTTT.

V gene TRBV18 combines with J gene TRBJ1-4; weak D call: TRBD1 (6 bases). V was pared by 2 bases and J by 2 bases, with 18 bases between. The CDR3 has 18 amino acids. The germline V gene encodes CDR1 KGHSH and CDR2 LQKENI. The CDR3 bases are TGTGCCAGCTCACCAGGGGTTCAGGGGACCTCTACTAATGAAAAACTGTTTTTT. Translation gives CASSPGVQGTSTNEKLFF.

The rearrangement uses TRBV4-3 and TRBJ1-1, with D possibly TRBD1 on 5 matching bases. CDR3 size: 16 residues. The V gene lost 1 base and the J gene lost 4 bases, with 16 bases spanning the gap. Looked up from germline, CDR1 is LGHNA and CDR2 is YSLEER. In nucleotides, the CDR3 is TGCGCCAGCAGCCAAGGGGGCGCAGGGTTGGTCACTGAAGCTTTCTTT. Its translation: CASSQGGAGLVTEAFF.

The J gene is TRBJ2-5, the V gene TRBV4-3; 13 nucleotides match TRBD2. There are 16 residues in the CDR3. The germline CDR1 and CDR2 sequences are LGHNA and YSLEER. Trimming removed 1 base from V and 9 bases from J; junction bases left unmatched: 8. The CDR3 is CASSQVPGTSGVAQYF. The CDR3 region has the DNA TGCGCCAGCAGCCAAGTTCCCGGGACTAGCGGGGTGGCCCAGTACTTC.

The chain's CDR3 is CASSYTSGAAYEQYF. The CDR3 region has the DNA TGTGCCAGCAGTTACACTAGCGGGGCTGCCTACGAGCAGTACTTC. This chain uses TRBV6-5 with TRBJ2-7; 10 positions agree with TRBD2. This CDR3 has 15 amino acids. V gave up 2 bases and J gave up 2 bases; unmatched junction bases: 3. CDR1 is MNHEY and CDR2 is SVGAGI in the germline V gene.

The chain combines TRBV5-1 with TRBJ2-1; D is possibly TRBD1 (5 bases). The germline gives CDR1 SGHRS, CDR2 YFSETQ. V gave up 1 base and J gave up 3 bases, with 14 bases separating them. The CDR3 sequence is 16 residues long. The CDR3 bases are TGCGCCAGCAGCTTGTTACAATCAGGGCTCTACAATGAGCAGTTCTTC. Residues: CASSLLQSGLYNEQFF.

The chain is built from TRBV5-6 and TRBJ1-1; the D is unclear. The CDR3 extends over 15 amino acids. Germline assignment: CDR1 SGHDT and CDR2 YYEEEE. V dropped 4 bases and J dropped 1 base, with 14 bases sitting between them. The CDR3 bases are TGTGCCAGCAGCAAAGCCTACCCAGGGAACACTGAAGCTTTCTTT. Protein sequence: CASSKAYPGNTEAFF.

The CDR3 sequence: CASSLCVTGVCNQPQHF. CDR3 DNA: TGTGCCAGCAGCCTTTGTGTTACAGGGGTTTGCAATCAGCCCCAGCATTTT. The chain uses TRBV4-2 and TRBJ1-5, with TRBD1 matching over 7 bases. CDR3 length equals 17 residues. V was clipped by 4 bases and J by 2 bases; unmatched bases: 11. The germline CDR1 and CDR2 sequences are LGHNA and YNFKEQ.

The rearrangement links TRBV19 to TRBJ1-2; 11 positions match TRBD1. Germline V lookup: CDR1 LNHDA, CDR2 SQIVND (reference sequence). V shed 8 bases and J 3 bases; nucleotides not matched to a gene: 2. This CDR3 spans 13 amino acids. CDR3 loop: CASGTGGDYGYTF. In nucleotides, the CDR3 is TGTGCCAGTGGGACAGGGGGGGACTATGGCTACACCTTC.

This rearrangement joins TRBV19 to TRBJ1-3, with D unresolved. V dropped 8 bases and J dropped 3 bases, with 8 bases sitting between them. Germline lookup yields CDR1 LNHDA and CDR2 SQIVND (reference sequence). The CDR3 spans 12 residues. CDR3 in DNA: TGTGCCAGTGGGGAGTATGGAAACACCATATATTTT. It encodes CASGEYGNTIYF.

V and J are TRBV5-5 and TRBJ1-2; unclear D gene. This CDR3 has 13 residues. The V end was cut by 4 bases, the J end by 6 bases, with 13 bases between. From germline, CDR1 is SGHKS and CDR2 YYEKEE (reference sequence). CDR3 loop: CASSPITGNGYTF. CDR3 nucleotide sequence: TGTGCCAGCAGCCCCATAACGGGGAATGGCTACACCTTC.

This rearrangement joins TRBV7-8 to TRBJ1-5, with 8 bases that match TRBD1. The CDR3 totals 14 residues. CDR1 SGHVS and CDR2 FQNEAQ come from the germline V gene. Trimming cost V 3 bases and J 2 bases; bases outside gene matches: 0. CDR3 in amino acids: CASSLTGGNQPQHF. In DNA form, the CDR3 reads TGTGCCAGCAGCTTGACAGGGGGCAATCAGCCCCAGCATTTT.

A remark on this clone: Germline and junction disagree at one end, which may indicate a read error. The rearrangement joins TRBV7-7 to TRBJ2-3, with 11 positions matching TRBD2. The germline V gene encodes CDR1 SSHAT and CDR2 FNYEAQ (reference sequence). There are 15 residues in the CDR3. The CDR3 loop is CASSLAGGSTDTQYF. DNA for the CDR3: TGTGCTAGCAGCTTAGCGGGAGGGAGCACAGATACGCAGTATTTT.

The chain links TRBV4-3 to TRBJ1-2; D ambiguous. V was clipped by 1 base and J by 1 base, with 10 bases between them. Germline V gives CDR1 LGHNA, CDR2 YSLEER. The CDR3 sequence is 15 residues long. The CDR3 nucleotides are TGCGCCAGCAGCCAAGTTGAACGACTTAACTATGGCTACACCTTC. Amino acids: CASSQVERLNYGYTF.

The chain joins TRBV19 to TRBJ1-2, with TRBD1 matching over 8 bases. This CDR3 contains 15 residues. V shed 4 bases, J shed 7 bases, and the junction held 11 bases outside the gene matches. The germline CDR1 and CDR2 sequences are LNHDA and SQIVND (reference sequence). This CDR3 is CASSTRQGSILGYTF. DNA for the CDR3: TGTGCCAGTAGTACTCGACAGGGGAGCATTCTTGGCTACACCTTC.

This sequence joins TRBV25-1 and TRBJ2-5, with D possibly being TRBD1 (5 bases). The CDR3 is 11 amino acids. The germline V gene has CDR1 MGHDK and CDR2 SYGVNS. The V and J ends lost 10 bases and 4 bases respectively, with 10 bases between them. CDR3 in DNA: TGTGCCACCCAGGGCTCAGAGACCCAGTACTTC. Protein sequence: CATQGSETQYF.

The rearrangement uses TRBV2 and TRBJ1-2; tentatively, D is TRBD1 (5 bases). Trimming took 2 bases from V and 9 from J, leaving 16 bases between them. The CDR3 runs to 14 residues. Germline V gene data show CDR1 as SNHLY and CDR2 as FYNNEI. The DNA of the CDR3 is TGTGCCAGCAGTGAACCAGGGTCCTCTATGAGCTACACCTTC. This encodes CASSEPGSSMSYTF.

This rearrangement joins TRBV4-1 to TRBJ2-2; 7 nucleotides line up with TRBD2. The germline CDR1 and CDR2 sequences are MGHRA and YSYEKL. This CDR3 contains 15 residues. V was pared by 1 base and J by 3 bases, with 2 bases of the junction left unmatched. In DNA form, the CDR3 reads TGCGCCAGCAGCCAAGTGACTAGCTACACCGGGGAGCTGTTTTTT. Translation: CASSQVTSYTGELFF.

In nucleotides, the CDR3 is TGTGCCACCAGGCCTAGCGGGACCTACAATGAGCAGTTCTTC. It translates to CATRPSGTYNEQFF. This chain connects TRBV15 to TRBJ2-1; 9 bases fit TRBD2. V shed 6 bases and J 2 bases; nucleotides not matched to a gene: 2. Per the germline V gene, CDR1 is LNHNV and CDR2 is YYDKDF (reference sequence). The CDR3 loop spans 14 amino acids.

The chain is built from TRBV6-5 and TRBJ1-4; D gene ambiguous. There are 13 residues in the CDR3. Germline V gives CDR1 MNHEY, CDR2 SVGAGI. Trimming took off 0 bases at V and 8 bases at J, with 7 bases between the two ends. This CDR3 is CASSYSRVEKLFF. The CDR3 DNA reads as TGTGCCAGCAGTTACTCGAGGGTAGAAAAACTGTTTTTT.